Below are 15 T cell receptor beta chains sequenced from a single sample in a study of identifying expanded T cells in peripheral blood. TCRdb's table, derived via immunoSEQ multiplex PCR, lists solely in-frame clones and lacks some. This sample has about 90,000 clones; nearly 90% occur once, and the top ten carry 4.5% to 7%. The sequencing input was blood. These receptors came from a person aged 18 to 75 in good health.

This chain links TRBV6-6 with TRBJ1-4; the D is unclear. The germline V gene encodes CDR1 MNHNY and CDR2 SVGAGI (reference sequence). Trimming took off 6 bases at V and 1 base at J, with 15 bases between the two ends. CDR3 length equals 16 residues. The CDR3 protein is CASSLGGRGTNEKLFF. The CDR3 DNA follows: TGTGCCAGCAGCCTAGGCGGCCGGGGAACTAATGAAAAACTGTTTTTT.

CDR3 amino acids: CASSDSPSGGVYF. The CDR3 bases are TGTGCCAGCAGTGACTCCCCTAGCGGGGGGGTATATTTT. The rearrangement links TRBV6-4 to TRBJ2-3, with 12 bases fitting TRBD2. Germline CDR1 reads MRHNA; CDR2 reads SNTAGT. J gave up 15 bases and V 0 bases, and 4 bases lay outside the gene matches. The CDR3 is 13 amino acids.

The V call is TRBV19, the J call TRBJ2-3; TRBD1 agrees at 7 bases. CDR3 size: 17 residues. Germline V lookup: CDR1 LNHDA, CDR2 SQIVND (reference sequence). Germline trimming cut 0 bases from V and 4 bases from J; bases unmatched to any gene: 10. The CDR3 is CASSIDLWGTGADTQYF. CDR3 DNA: TGTGCCAGTAGTATAGATCTGTGGGGAACAGGGGCAGATACGCAGTATTTT.

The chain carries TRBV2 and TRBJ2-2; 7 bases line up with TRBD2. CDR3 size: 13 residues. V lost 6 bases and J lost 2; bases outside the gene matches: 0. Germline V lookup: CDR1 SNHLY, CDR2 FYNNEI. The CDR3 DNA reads TGTGCCAGCAGGGGACTAAACACCGGGGAGCTGTTTTTT. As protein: CASRGLNTGELFF.

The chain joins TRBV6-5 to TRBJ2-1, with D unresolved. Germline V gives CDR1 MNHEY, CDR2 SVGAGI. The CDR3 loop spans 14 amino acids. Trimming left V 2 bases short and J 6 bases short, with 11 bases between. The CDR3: CASSYVRTINEQFF. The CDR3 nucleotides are TGTGCCAGCAGTTACGTCCGGACCATCAATGAGCAGTTCTTC.

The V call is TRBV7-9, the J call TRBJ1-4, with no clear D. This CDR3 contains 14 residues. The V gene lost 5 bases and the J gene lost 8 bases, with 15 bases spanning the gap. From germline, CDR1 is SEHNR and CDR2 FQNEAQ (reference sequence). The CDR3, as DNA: TGTGCCAGCAGCCTTACCGGGATTGGGGAAAAACTGTTTTTT. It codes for CASSLTGIGEKLFF.

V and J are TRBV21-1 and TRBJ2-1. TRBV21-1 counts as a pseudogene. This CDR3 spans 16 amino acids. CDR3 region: CASSDPWSRTYNEQFF. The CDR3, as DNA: TGTGCCAGCAGCGACCCATGGTCACGTACTTACAATGAGCAGTTCTTC.

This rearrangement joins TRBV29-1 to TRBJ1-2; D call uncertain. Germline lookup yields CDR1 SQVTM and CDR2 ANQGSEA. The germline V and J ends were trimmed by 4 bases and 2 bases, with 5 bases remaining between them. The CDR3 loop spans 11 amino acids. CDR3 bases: TGCAGCGTTGTACAGAACTATGGCTACACCTTC. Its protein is CSVVQNYGYTF.

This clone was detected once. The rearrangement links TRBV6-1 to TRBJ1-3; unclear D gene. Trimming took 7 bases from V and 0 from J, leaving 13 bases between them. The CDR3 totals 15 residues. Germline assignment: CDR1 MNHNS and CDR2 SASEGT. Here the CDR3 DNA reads TGTGCCAGCAAATCATTCAGGACCTCTGGAAACACCATATATTTT. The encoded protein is CASKSFRTSGNTIYF.

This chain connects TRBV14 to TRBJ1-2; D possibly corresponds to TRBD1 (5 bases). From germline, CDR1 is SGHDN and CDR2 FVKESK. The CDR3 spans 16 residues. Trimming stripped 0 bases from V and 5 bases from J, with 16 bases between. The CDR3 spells CASSQDGAGSSYGYTF. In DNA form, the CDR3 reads TGTGCCAGCAGCCAAGATGGGGCAGGTTCTTCTTATGGCTACACCTTC.

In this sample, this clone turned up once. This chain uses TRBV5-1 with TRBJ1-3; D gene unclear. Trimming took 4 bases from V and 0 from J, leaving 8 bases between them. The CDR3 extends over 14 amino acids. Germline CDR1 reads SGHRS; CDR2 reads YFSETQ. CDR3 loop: CASSGMGSGNTIYF. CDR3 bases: TGCGCCAGCAGCGGGATGGGCTCTGGAAACACCATATATTTT.

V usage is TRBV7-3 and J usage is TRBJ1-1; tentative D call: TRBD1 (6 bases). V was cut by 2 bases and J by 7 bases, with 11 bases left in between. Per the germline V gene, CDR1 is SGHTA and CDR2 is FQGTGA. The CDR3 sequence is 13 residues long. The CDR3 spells CASSLVWGREAFF. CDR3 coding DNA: TGTGCCAGCAGCTTAGTTTGGGGGCGTGAAGCTTTCTTT.

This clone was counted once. CDR3 bases: TGTGCCAGCAGTGAGAGAAGTGGGGGGCTCACCGGGGAGCTGTTTTTT. Translation gives CASSERSGGLTGELFF. The chain couples TRBV2 to TRBJ2-2; D possibly uses TRBD1 or TRBD2 (6 bases each). The CDR3 totals 16 residues. CDR1 and CDR2 from the germline V gene are SNHLY and FYNNEI. V was trimmed by 3 bases and J by 4 bases, leaving 15 bases between them.

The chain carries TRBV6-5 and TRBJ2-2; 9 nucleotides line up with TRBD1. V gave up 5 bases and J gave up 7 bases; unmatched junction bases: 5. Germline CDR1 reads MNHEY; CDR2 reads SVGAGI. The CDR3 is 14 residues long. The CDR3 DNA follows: TGTGCCAGCAGTGTACAGGGGGCTAGCGGGGAGCTGTTTTTT. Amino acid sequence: CASSVQGASGELFF.

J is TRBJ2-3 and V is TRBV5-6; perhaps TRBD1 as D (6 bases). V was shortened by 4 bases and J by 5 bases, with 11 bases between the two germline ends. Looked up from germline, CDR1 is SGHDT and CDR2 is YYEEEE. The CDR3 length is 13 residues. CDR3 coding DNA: TGTGCCAGCAGCATACAGGGAGTAGATACGCAGTATTTT. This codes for CASSIQGVDTQYF.